Shown below are 28 T cell receptor beta chains from a single sample sequenced in a study of T-cell reconstitution after alpha-beta-depleted transplantation in children. The authors prepared the TCRbeta library with unique molecular identifiers. MiXCR was run by TCRdb on the PCR reads, yielding one entry per CDR3 protein. The sample holds hundreds of thousands of distinct CDR3 sequences; about a tenth are singletons and the top ten take roughly 27%. Here the sequenced sample was PBMCs, taken before TCRalphabeta/CD19-depleted stem cell transplant. The receptors shown here come from a child under two years old with acute myeloid leukemia, due to receive a stem cell transplant.

The sample holds many counts of this clonotype. The J gene is TRBJ2-2, the V gene TRBV29-1; TRBD2 might be the D (5 bases). CDR1 and CDR2 (germline): SQVTM, ANQGSEA. CDR3 size: 16 residues. Deletions cut 0 bases from V and 0 bases from J, with 11 bases between. The CDR3 DNA follows: TGCAGCGTTGAAGATCAAACGCGGGCGAACACCGGGGAGCTGTTTTTT. This translates into CSVEDQTRANTGELFF.

This rearrangement joins TRBV2 to TRBJ1-2; 7 bases fit TRBD1. Germline trimming cut 7 bases from V and 0 bases from J; bases unmatched to any gene: 8. The germline CDR1 and CDR2 sequences are SNHLY and FYNNEI. The CDR3 length is 15 residues. The CDR3, as DNA: TGTGCCAGCAAGGCTGGACAGGAAGCTAACTATGGCTACACCTTC. It encodes CASKAGQEANYGYTF.

This clonotype has a count of ten or more. The rearrangement uses TRBV10-3 and TRBJ1-1, with D unclear. Trimming shortened V by 4 bases and J by 0 bases, and 6 bases separated the two germline ends. This CDR3 spans 13 amino acids. The germline gives CDR1 ENHRY, CDR2 SYGVKD. In DNA, the CDR3 is TGTGCCATCAGTGGGACTATGAACACTGAAGCTTTCTTT. This sequence encodes CAISGTMNTEAFF.

This clonotype has ten or more counts. The chain links TRBV20-1 to TRBJ2-3; D gene unclear. The CDR3 runs to 12 residues. Trimming stripped 5 bases from V and 7 bases from J, with 13 bases between. Germline values: CDR1 DFQATT, CDR2 SNEGSKA (reference sequence). This CDR3 is CSAGSRGHTQYF. CDR3 DNA sequence: TGCAGTGCTGGGTCCCGAGGCCATACGCAGTATTTT.

The gene calls are TRBV28 and TRBJ1-1, with a weak D call TRBD1 (5 bases). Trimming removed 6 bases from V and 8 bases from J, with 19 bases in between. Germline loops: CDR1 MDHEN, CDR2 SYDVKM. There are 14 residues in the CDR3. The CDR3: CASSVNRRVTEAFF. The CDR3 DNA follows: TGTGCCAGCAGCGTAAACCGCAGGGTGACCGAAGCTTTCTTT.

This clonotype was counted many times. J is TRBJ2-6 and V is TRBV10-1, with D unresolved. CDR3 length: 13 residues. V was clipped by 10 bases and J by 0 bases, with 7 bases between them. The germline gives CDR1 WNHNN, CDR2 SYGVQD (reference sequence). The CDR3 reads CATKISGANVLTF. The CDR3 DNA follows: TGCGCCACCAAGATCTCTGGGGCCAACGTCCTGACTTTC.

This clonotype was seen only a few times. This chain connects TRBV4-1 to TRBJ1-6; the D is unclear. The CDR3 has 16 residues. Trimming took 2 bases from V and 6 from J, leaving 14 bases between them. Germline values: CDR1 MGHRA, CDR2 YSYEKL. As DNA, the CDR3 is TGCGCCAGCAGCCAAATTGTCGACGGTGGTAATTCACCCCTCCACTTT. Its protein product is CASSQIVDGGNSPLHF.

The V gene is TRBV4-1, the J gene TRBJ2-1; D might be TRBD2 (5 bases). Between the trimmed V and J ends, which lost 1 base and 7 bases, there was a span of 20 bases. The CDR3 has 17 residues. Germline CDR1 is MGHRA and CDR2 is YSYEKL. CDR3 in DNA: TGCGCCAGCAGCCAAGTGAGACCCTCACCGTCGGGGAATGAGCAGTTCTTC. Amino acids: CASSQVRPSPSGNEQFF.

There are a few counts of this clonotype. CDR3 nucleotide sequence: TGCAGCGTTGAGGGGGGCCTTCGTGAGACCCAGTACTTC. It encodes CSVEGGLRETQYF. V is TRBV29-1 and J is TRBJ2-5; perhaps D is TRBD1 or TRBD2 (6 bases each). V was shortened by 3 bases and J by 5 bases, with 13 bases between the two germline ends. The CDR3 consists of 13 residues. CDR1 and CDR2 from the germline V gene are SQVTM and ANQGSEA. The complete variable domain, with remaining parts taken from reference TRBV29-1 and TRBJ2-5, reads SAVISQKPSRDICQRGTSLTIQCQVDSQVTMMFWYRQQPGQSLTLIATANQGSEATYESGFVIDKFPISRPNLTFSTLTVSNMSPEDSSIYLCSVEGGLRETQYFGPGTRLLVL.

Ten or more counts support this clonotype. The V and J genes are TRBV12-3 or TRBV12-4 and TRBJ2-7; the D gene could be TRBD1 or TRBD2 (5 bases each). The CDR3 is made up of 14 amino acids. V was trimmed by 6 bases and J by 6 bases, leaving 18 bases between them. The CDR3 coding sequence is TGTGCCAGCAGCCCTGGGGGAGCCCTCTCCGAGCAGTACTTC. This codes for CASSPGGALSEQYF.

This clonotype was recorded at least ten times. The chain employs TRBV20-1 and TRBJ1-2; the match to TRBD1 covers 7 bases. The CDR3 contains 14 residues. Trimming cost V 5 bases and J 7 bases; bases outside gene matches: 13. From germline, CDR1 is DFQATT and CDR2 SNEGSKA (reference sequence). The CDR3 sequence: CSAPRDRLLGGYTF. The DNA for the CDR3 is TGCAGTGCTCCTAGGGACAGACTCCTGGGTGGCTACACCTTC.

The sample holds many counts of this clonotype. The chain employs TRBV20-1 and TRBJ2-4; 8 bases line up with TRBD2. Trimming removed 3 bases from V and 1 base from J; junction bases left unmatched: 2. In germline, CDR1 is DFQATT, CDR2 SNEGSKA (reference sequence). The CDR3 totals 14 residues. The CDR3 reads CSASGRVAKNIQYF. For the CDR3, the DNA is TGCAGTGCTAGCGGGAGGGTGGCCAAAAACATTCAGTACTTC.

This clonotype was seen ten or more times. V is TRBV4-1 and J is TRBJ2-1; no reliable D call. This CDR3 spans 15 amino acids. Germline V CDR1 and CDR2: MGHRA, YSYEKL. V lost 0 bases and J 7 bases, leaving 13 bases between the germline ends. The CDR3 loop reads CASSQEIVSFNEQFF. Written as DNA, the CDR3 is TGCGCCAGCAGCCAAGAGATTGTTAGTTTTAATGAGCAGTTCTTC.

This clonotype was seen at least ten times. This chain's CDR3 is CASSLAGRGVADTQYF. CDR3 nucleotides: TGTGCCAGCAGTTTAGCCGGGAGGGGGGTCGCAGATACGCAGTATTTT. The chain uses TRBV12-3 or TRBV12-4 and TRBJ2-3; TRBD2 aligns across 8 bases. The CDR3 covers 16 residues. V lost 0 bases to trimming and J lost 4 bases; unmatched junction nucleotides: 6.

This clonotype occurred a few times. The gene calls are TRBV6-1 and TRBJ2-2, with TRBD2 identical over 12 bases. With V trimmed by 6 bases and J by 1 base, 9 bases remained unmatched. The CDR3 totals 18 residues. Germline CDR1 is MNHNS and CDR2 is SASEGT. CDR3 in amino acids: CASSLVTSGGENTGELFF. The CDR3 DNA is TGTGCCAGCAGCCTTGTGACTAGCGGGGGAGAGAACACCGGGGAGCTGTTTTTT.

This clonotype was picked up many times. V is TRBV5-4 and J is TRBJ2-7; 12 bases fit TRBD2. The CDR3 totals 15 residues. V gave up 4 bases and J gave up 4 bases; unmatched junction bases: 6. CDR1 is SGHNT, CDR2 YYREEE, per germline (reference sequence). In DNA form, the CDR3 reads TGTGCCAGCAGCGCCGGGACTAGCGGGTTATACGAGCAGTACTTC. It codes for CASSAGTSGLYEQYF. Complete variable domain (other parts from reference TRBV5-4 and TRBJ2-7): ETGVTQSPTHLIKTRGQQVTLRCSSQSGHNTVSWYQQALGQGPQFIFQYYREEENGRGNFPPRFSGLQFPNYSSELNVNALELDDSALYLCASSAGTSGLYEQYFGPGTRLTVT.

At least ten counts were recorded for this clonotype. The rearrangement joins TRBV4-1 to TRBJ2-1; no clear D. Germline V gives CDR1 MGHRA, CDR2 YSYEKL. The germline V and J ends were trimmed by 4 bases and 9 bases, with 19 bases remaining between them. This CDR3 is 15 amino acids long. CDR3 in amino acids: CASSRPFGRAGEQFF. For the CDR3, the DNA is TGCGCCAGCAGCCGGCCTTTCGGAAGAGCAGGTGAGCAGTTCTTC.

Remarks on this clonotype: This may stem from a read error, because a much larger clone lies one nucleotide away. V is TRBV5-1 and J is TRBJ1-4; D gene ambiguous. CDR1 and CDR2 (germline): SGHRS, YFSETQ. Between the trimmed V and J ends, which lost 0 bases and 0 bases, there was a span of 12 bases. This CDR3 region has 17 residues. CDR3 in amino acids: CASSLGYRNSTNEKLFF. In DNA, the CDR3 is TGCGCCAGCAGCTTGGGATATAGGAACTCAACTAATGAAAAACTGTTTTTT.

In its sample, this clonotype was seen many times. The chain combines TRBV5-4 with TRBJ2-6; D not certain. CDR1 is SGHNT and CDR2 is YYREEE in the germline V gene (reference sequence). V lost 4 bases and J 0 bases, leaving 8 bases between the germline ends. The CDR3 runs to 15 residues. Here the CDR3 DNA reads TGTGCCAGCAGCCGAACCGACTCTGGGGCCAACGTCCTGACTTTC. It specifies CASSRTDSGANVLTF.

This clonotype has at least ten counts. The genes are TRBV20-1 and TRBJ2-3, with TRBD1 matching over 9 bases. This CDR3 region has 14 residues. With 5 bases clipped from V and 2 bases from J, the junction kept 5 bases outside the gene matches. The germline gives CDR1 DFQATT, CDR2 SNEGSKA (reference sequence). The CDR3 sequence is CSARRDRVTDTQYF. The CDR3 DNA reads as TGCAGTGCTCGCCGGGACAGGGTCACAGATACGCAGTATTTT.

This clonotype was detected a few times. This chain connects TRBV18 to TRBJ2-1; 7 bases match TRBD1. The V gene's germline CDR1 is KGHSH and CDR2 LQKENI. The CDR3 runs to 15 residues. V shed 3 bases, J shed 5 bases, and the junction held 7 bases outside the gene matches. The CDR3 reads CASSPATGFDNEQFF. Here the CDR3 DNA reads TGTGCCAGCTCACCCGCGACAGGGTTTGACAATGAGCAGTTCTTC.

This clonotype came up a few times. The V gene is TRBV11-3, the J gene TRBJ2-3, with 8 bases aligning to TRBD2. This CDR3 spans 15 amino acids. Germline V gene lookup returns CDR1 SGHNT and CDR2 YENEEA. V lost 5 bases to trimming and J lost 4 bases; unmatched junction nucleotides: 8. The CDR3 here is CASSPRGGGPDTQYF. Here the CDR3 DNA reads TGTGCCAGCAGCCCCCGGGGGGGCGGCCCAGATACGCAGTATTTT.

This clonotype was seen ten or more times. Here the CDR3 DNA reads TGTGCCAGCAGCCGGACTAGCGGGGATTCTACGCAGTATTTT. Protein product: CASSRTSGDSTQYF. This rearrangement joins TRBV2 to TRBJ2-3; 12 bases align to TRBD2. J gave up 8 bases and V 6 bases, and 6 bases lay outside the gene matches. This CDR3 comprises 14 residues. Looked up from germline, CDR1 is SNHLY and CDR2 is FYNNEI. Full variable domain (missing parts from reference TRBV2 and TRBJ2-3): EPEVTQTPSHQVTQMGQEVILRCVPISNHLYFYWYRQILGQKVEFLVSFYNNEISEKSEIFDDQFSVERPDGSNFTLKIRSTKLEDSAMYFCASSRTSGDSTQYFGPGTRLTVL.

This clonotype was seen many times. V is TRBV29-1 and J is TRBJ2-5; D is uncertain. Trimming removed 4 bases at V and 1 base at J, with 7 bases between. CDR3 length: 12 amino acids. Germline V gives CDR1 SQVTM, CDR2 ANQGSEA. CDR3: CSVGSFQETQYF. The CDR3 nucleotides are TGCAGCGTTGGCAGTTTCCAAGAGACCCAGTACTTC.

This clonotype was observed a few times. The rearrangement links TRBV12-3 or TRBV12-4 to TRBJ2-7, with 13 bases fitting TRBD2. This CDR3 comprises 15 residues. V dropped 5 bases and J dropped 3; count of bases not matched to a gene: 4. CDR3 amino acids: CASSTGTSGIYEQYF. CDR3 DNA sequence: TGTGCCAGCAGTACCGGGACTAGCGGGATCTACGAGCAGTACTTC.

This clonotype was counted ten times or more. Here the CDR3 reads CASSLYPGQGGDTQYF. The CDR3 bases are TGTGCCAGCAGCCTTTACCCGGGACAGGGAGGAGATACGCAGTATTTT. J is TRBJ2-3 and V is TRBV4-2; 9 bases line up with TRBD1. From germline, CDR1 is LGHNA and CDR2 YNFKEQ. V shed 4 bases and J 5 bases; nucleotides not matched to a gene: 10. The CDR3 totals 16 residues.

This clonotype was found many times. The CDR3 DNA reads TGTGCCTCTTCGACGTGGGAGGTCTACAATGAGCAGTTCTTC. It is translated as CASSTWEVYNEQFF. The rearrangement joins TRBV5-6 to TRBJ2-1; D perhaps matches TRBD2 (6 bases). The CDR3 has 14 amino acids. Germline CDR1 and CDR2: SGHDT and YYEEEE. The V gene lost 10 bases and the J gene lost 3 bases, with 17 bases spanning the gap. Full variable domain (outside the CDR3, taken from reference TRBV5-6 and TRBJ2-1): DAGVTQSPTHLIKTRGQQVTLRCSPKSGHDTVSWYQQALGQGPQFIFQYYEEEERQRGNFPDRFSGHQFPNYSSELNVNALLLGDSALYLCASSTWEVYNEQFFGPGTRLTVL.

This clonotype came up a few times. V is TRBV20-1 and J is TRBJ2-5; 11 bases agree with TRBD2. Germline V gene sequence: CDR1 DFQATT, CDR2 SNEGSKA (reference sequence). Unmatched junction bases numbered 8, after V lost 6 bases and J lost 5 bases. The CDR3 extends over 14 amino acids. CDR3 in amino acids: CSAPRGLADETQYF. In nucleotides, the CDR3 is TGCAGTGCCCCGAGGGGACTAGCGGATGAGACCCAGTACTTC.